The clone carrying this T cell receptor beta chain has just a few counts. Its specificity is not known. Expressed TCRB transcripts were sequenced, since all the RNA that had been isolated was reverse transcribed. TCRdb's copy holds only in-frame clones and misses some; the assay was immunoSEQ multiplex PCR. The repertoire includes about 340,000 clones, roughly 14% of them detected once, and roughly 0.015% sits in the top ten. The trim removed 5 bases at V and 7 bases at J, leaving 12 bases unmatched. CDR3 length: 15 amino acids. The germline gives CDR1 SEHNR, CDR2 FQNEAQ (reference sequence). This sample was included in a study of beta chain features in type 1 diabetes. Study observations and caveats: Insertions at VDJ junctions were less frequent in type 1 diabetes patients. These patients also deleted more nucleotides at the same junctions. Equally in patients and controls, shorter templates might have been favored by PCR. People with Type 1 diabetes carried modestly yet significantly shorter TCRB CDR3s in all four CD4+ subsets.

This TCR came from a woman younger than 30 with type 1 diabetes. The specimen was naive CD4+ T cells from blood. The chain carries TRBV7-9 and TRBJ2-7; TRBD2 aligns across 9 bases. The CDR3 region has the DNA TGTGCCAGCAGCCCTACCGGGACTAGCCGTGTTGAGCAGTACTTC. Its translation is CASSPTGTSRVEQYF. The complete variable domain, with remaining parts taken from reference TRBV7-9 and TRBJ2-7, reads DTGVSQNPRHKITKRGQNVTFRCDPISEHNRLYWYRQTLGQGPEFLTYFQNEAQLEKSRLLSDRFSAERPKGSFSTLEIQRTEQGDSAMYLCASSPTGTSRVEQYFGPGTRLTVT.